This is a list of T cell receptor beta chains from one sample in a study of T-cell memory formation after mild COVID-19. TCRdb analysed the 5' RACE reads with MiXCR anew, one entry per CDR3 protein. The sample yields tens of thousands of distinct CDR3 sequences, approximately 7% seen once. Sequencing input: PBMCs or a T cell subset sorted from them (not recorded which). These receptors all stem from an adult who had mild COVID-19 (a few samples of this study predate the infection). Cell type and time point are not known. Both conserved end residues are part of each CDR3. The order of the fields is J gene, clone size, D gene, V gene, CDR3 protein, CDR3 DNA. D genes are given only for firm matches. Size is stated for part of the rows, as once, few or many counts, or as a class when the clone is expanded.

j_call: TRBJ2-1
clone_size: many
d_call: TRBD2
v_call: TRBV15
cdr3_aa: CATSTRGSSYNEQFF
cdr3_nt: TGTGCCACCAGCACACGCGGGAGCTCCTACAATGAGCAGTTCTTC

j_call: TRBJ2-1
clone_size: few
d_call: .
v_call: TRBV6-2/TRBV6-3
cdr3_aa: CASSMAGNEQFF
cdr3_nt: TGTGCCAGCTCCATGGCGGGGAATGAGCAGTTCTTC

j_call: TRBJ1-6
clone_size: .
d_call: .
v_call: TRBV12-3/TRBV12-4
cdr3_aa: CASSRRQVNSPLHF
cdr3_nt: TGTGCCAGCAGCCGCAGACAGGTTAATTCACCCCTCCACTTT

j_call: TRBJ1-1
clone_size: many
d_call: TRBD1
v_call: TRBV20-1
cdr3_aa: CSPRQGAKFGTEAFF
cdr3_nt: TGCAGTCCCAGACAGGGGGCGAAATTCGGCACTGAAGCTTTCTTT

j_call: TRBJ2-1
clone_size: .
d_call: TRBD2
v_call: TRBV20-1
cdr3_aa: CSAGRVFGGTGNEQFF
cdr3_nt: TGCAGTGCCGGCCGGGTATTCGGGGGGACCGGCAATGAGCAGTTCTTC

j_call: TRBJ2-7
clone_size: many
d_call: .
v_call: TRBV2
cdr3_aa: CASRWDLSSYEQYF
cdr3_nt: TGTGCCAGCAGATGGGACCTCAGCTCCTACGAGCAGTACTTC

j_call: TRBJ2-3
clone_size: few
d_call: TRBD2
v_call: TRBV9
cdr3_aa: CASSQTGTSGRFADTQYF
cdr3_nt: TGTGCCAGCAGCCAGACAGGGACTAGCGGGAGGTTCGCAGATACGCAGTATTTT

j_call: TRBJ2-3
clone_size: .
d_call: TRBD1
v_call: TRBV2
cdr3_aa: CASRYRDRTTDTQYF
cdr3_nt: TGTGCCAGCAGGTACCGGGACAGAACCACAGATACGCAGTATTTT

j_call: TRBJ2-3
clone_size: .
d_call: .
v_call: TRBV25-1
cdr3_aa: CASSPAVADTQYF
cdr3_nt: TGTGCCAGCAGTCCGGCTGTTGCAGATACGCAGTATTTT

j_call: TRBJ1-5
clone_size: many
d_call: .
v_call: TRBV7-2
cdr3_aa: CASSLRGAGWFNQPQHF
cdr3_nt: TGTGCCAGCAGCTTACGGGGGGCAGGGTGGTTTAATCAGCCCCAGCATTTT

j_call: TRBJ2-5
clone_size: many
d_call: TRBD1
v_call: TRBV7-9
cdr3_aa: CASSSDRGSVGETQYF
cdr3_nt: TGTGCCAGCAGCTCGGACAGGGGGAGCGTAGGAGAGACCCAGTACTTC

j_call: TRBJ2-2
clone_size: .
d_call: .
v_call: TRBV6-5
cdr3_aa: CASKVRRNTGELFF
cdr3_nt: TGTGCCAGCAAAGTACGGAGAAACACCGGGGAGCTGTTTTTT

j_call: TRBJ1-1
clone_size: few
d_call: TRBD1
v_call: TRBV5-6
cdr3_aa: CASSLVRGEAFF
cdr3_nt: TGTGCCAGCAGCTTGGTCAGGGGGGAAGCTTTCTTT

j_call: TRBJ2-2
clone_size: many
d_call: .
v_call: TRBV7-9
cdr3_aa: CASSLASLATGELFF
cdr3_nt: TGTGCCAGCAGCTTAGCCAGCCTAGCGACCGGGGAGCTGTTTTTT

j_call: TRBJ1-2
clone_size: .
d_call: .
v_call: TRBV6-5
cdr3_aa: CASSYAGPRWGYTF
cdr3_nt: TGTGCCAGCAGTTACGCGGGACCTCGCTGGGGCTACACCTTC

j_call: TRBJ2-3
clone_size: .
d_call: .
v_call: TRBV30
cdr3_aa: CAWSTGPDFYTQYF
cdr3_nt: TGTGCCTGGAGTACGGGCCCTGACTTTTATACGCAGTATTTT

j_call: TRBJ2-7
clone_size: many
d_call: .
v_call: TRBV18
cdr3_aa: CASSRDLGGYEQYF
cdr3_nt: TGTGCCAGCTCCCGGGACTTAGGCGGCTACGAGCAGTACTTC

j_call: TRBJ1-2
clone_size: many
d_call: .
v_call: TRBV7-9
cdr3_aa: CASSIYGYTF
cdr3_nt: TGTGCCAGCAGCATATATGGCTACACCTTC